The source of this T cell receptor beta chain is a study of blood T cell repertoires in COVID-19. At the level of the study: COVID-19 samples, acute and convalescent, were from the United States, Italy and Spain.

There are 16 residues in the CDR3. J lost 3 bases, V lost 3 bases, and 7 bases had no gene match. CDR1 and CDR2 (germline): SGHNT, YENEEA. Data came from immunoSEQ multiplex PCR; TCRdb stores just in-frame clones and leaves some out. The sample has around 260,000 clones; around 86% are singletons. This clonotype originated in a woman in her thirties or forties who had recovered from COVID-19. The chain joins TRBV11-3 to TRBJ1-4; 7 nucleotides align to TRBD1. Sequencing was performed on peripheral blood. The CDR3 loop reads CASSLGQIDSNEKLFF. As DNA, the CDR3 is TGTGCCAGCAGCTTGGGACAGATTGATTCTAATGAAAAACTGTTTTTT.